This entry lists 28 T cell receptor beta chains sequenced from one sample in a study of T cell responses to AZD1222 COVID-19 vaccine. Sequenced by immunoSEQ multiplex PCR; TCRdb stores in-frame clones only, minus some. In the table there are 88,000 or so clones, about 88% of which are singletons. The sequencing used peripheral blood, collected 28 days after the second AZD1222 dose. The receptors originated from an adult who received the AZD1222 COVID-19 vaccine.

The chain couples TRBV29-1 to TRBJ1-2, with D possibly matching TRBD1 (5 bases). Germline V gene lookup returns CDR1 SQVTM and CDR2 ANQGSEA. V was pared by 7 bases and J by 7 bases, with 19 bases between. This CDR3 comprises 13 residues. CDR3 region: CSATIAGAGGYTF. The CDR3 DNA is TGCAGCGCTACAATTGCCGGGGCAGGTGGCTACACCTTC.

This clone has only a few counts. The CDR3 reads CASSYSGNEKLFF. The CDR3 DNA is TGTGCCAGCAGCTACTCCGGGAATGAAAAACTGTTTTTT. V usage is TRBV5-5 and J usage is TRBJ1-4, with unresolved D. The CDR3 runs 13 residues. Per the germline V gene, CDR1 is SGHKS and CDR2 is YYEKEE (reference sequence). Deletions cut 3 bases from V and 5 bases from J, with 8 bases between.

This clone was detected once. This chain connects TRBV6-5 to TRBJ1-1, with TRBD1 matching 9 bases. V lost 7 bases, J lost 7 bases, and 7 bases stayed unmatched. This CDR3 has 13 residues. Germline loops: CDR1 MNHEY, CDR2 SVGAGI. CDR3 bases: TGTGCCAGCACCCTGGACAGGGGCATTGAAGCTTTCTTT. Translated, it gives CASTLDRGIEAFF.

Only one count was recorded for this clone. CDR3 residues: CASSGGTYGKLFF. The CDR3, as DNA: TGTGCCAGCAGTGGTGGGACATACGGAAAACTGTTTTTT. The chain recombines TRBV2 with TRBJ1-4; possibly TRBD1 for D (6 bases). This CDR3 is 13 amino acids long. Trimming pared 4 bases from V and 10 bases from J, leaving 13 bases between. The germline CDR1 and CDR2 sequences are SNHLY and FYNNEI.

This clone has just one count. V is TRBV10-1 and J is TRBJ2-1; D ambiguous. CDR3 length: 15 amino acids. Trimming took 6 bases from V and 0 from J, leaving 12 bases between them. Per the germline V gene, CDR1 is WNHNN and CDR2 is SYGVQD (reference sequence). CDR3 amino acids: CASSVDRSSYNEQFF. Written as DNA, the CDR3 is TGCGCCAGCAGCGTTGACCGAAGCTCCTACAATGAGCAGTTCTTC.

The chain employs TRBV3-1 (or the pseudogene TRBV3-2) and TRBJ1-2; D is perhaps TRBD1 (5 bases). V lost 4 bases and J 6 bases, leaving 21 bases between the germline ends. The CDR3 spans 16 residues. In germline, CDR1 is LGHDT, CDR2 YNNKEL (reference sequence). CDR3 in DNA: TGTGCCAGCAGCCCCCGGGTTGTCAGGGAGGGTGATGGCTACACCTTC. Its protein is CASSPRVVREGDGYTF.

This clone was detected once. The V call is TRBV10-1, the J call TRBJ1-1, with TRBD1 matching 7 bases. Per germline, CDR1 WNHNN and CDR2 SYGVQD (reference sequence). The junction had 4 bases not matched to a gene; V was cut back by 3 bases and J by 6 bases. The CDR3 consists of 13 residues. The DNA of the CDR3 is TGCGCCAGCAGTGAAGGGGGCTCGGCTGAAGCTTTCTTT. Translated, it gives CASSEGGSAEAFF.

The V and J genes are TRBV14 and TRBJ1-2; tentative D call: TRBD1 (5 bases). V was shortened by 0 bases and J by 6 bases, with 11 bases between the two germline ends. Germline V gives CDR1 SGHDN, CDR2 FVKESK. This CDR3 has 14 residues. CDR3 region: CASSQERRGDGYTF. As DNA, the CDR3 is TGTGCCAGCAGCCAAGAAAGGAGAGGGGATGGCTACACCTTC.

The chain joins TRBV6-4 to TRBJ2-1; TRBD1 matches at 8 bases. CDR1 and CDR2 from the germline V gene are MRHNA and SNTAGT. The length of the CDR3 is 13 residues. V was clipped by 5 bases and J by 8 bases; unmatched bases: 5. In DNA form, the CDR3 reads TGTGCCAGCAGTCTCGACAGGGGCTATGAGCAGTTCTTC. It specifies CASSLDRGYEQFF.

In nucleotides, the CDR3 is TGTGCCAGCAGCTTAGATCGACAGGGGAGTTCACCCCTCCACTTT. It yields the protein CASSLDRQGSSPLHF. The chain couples TRBV11-2 to TRBJ1-6; 8 bases fit TRBD1. The CDR3 length is 15 residues. Germline V gene data show CDR1 as SGHAT and CDR2 as FQNNGV. Trimming cost V 0 bases and J 9 bases; bases outside gene matches: 4.

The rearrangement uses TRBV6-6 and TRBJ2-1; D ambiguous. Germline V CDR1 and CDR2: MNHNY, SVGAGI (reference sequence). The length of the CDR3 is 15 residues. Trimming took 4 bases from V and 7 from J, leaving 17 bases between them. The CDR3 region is CASSSSLTAWNEQFF. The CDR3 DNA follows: TGTGCCAGCAGTTCCAGCCTGACCGCGTGGAATGAGCAGTTCTTC.

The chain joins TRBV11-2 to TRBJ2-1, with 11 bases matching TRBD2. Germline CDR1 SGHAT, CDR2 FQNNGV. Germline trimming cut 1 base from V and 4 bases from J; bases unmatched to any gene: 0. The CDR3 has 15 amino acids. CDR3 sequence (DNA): TGTGCCAGCAGCTTAGGACTAGCGGGGTACAATGAGCAGTTCTTC. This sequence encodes CASSLGLAGYNEQFF.

The CDR3 DNA is TGTGCCAGCAGCTTAGTTAGTTATGGCTACACCTTC. This encodes CASSLVSYGYTF. This chain connects TRBV7-2 to TRBJ1-2; D gene unclear. This CDR3 has 12 amino acids. The V gene's germline CDR1 is SGHTA and CDR2 FQGNSA. The V and J ends lost 1 base and 5 bases respectively, with 5 bases between them.

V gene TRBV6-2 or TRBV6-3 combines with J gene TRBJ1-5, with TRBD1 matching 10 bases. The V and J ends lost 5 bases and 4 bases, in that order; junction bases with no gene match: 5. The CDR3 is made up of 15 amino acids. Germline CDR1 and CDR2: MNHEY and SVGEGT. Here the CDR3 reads CASSDPGQGNQPQHF. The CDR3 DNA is TGTGCCAGCAGTGACCCGGGACAGGGGAATCAGCCCCAGCATTTT.

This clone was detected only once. As DNA, the CDR3 is TGTGCCAGCAGCTTTTCAGGGCTCAACACCGGGGAGCTGTTTTTT. This translates into CASSFSGLNTGELFF. V usage is TRBV7-6 and J usage is TRBJ2-2, with D possibly being TRBD1 (5 bases). V was cut by 3 bases and J by 2 bases, with 10 bases left in between. CDR1 and CDR2 (germline): SGHVS, FNYEAQ. The CDR3 is 15 amino acids.

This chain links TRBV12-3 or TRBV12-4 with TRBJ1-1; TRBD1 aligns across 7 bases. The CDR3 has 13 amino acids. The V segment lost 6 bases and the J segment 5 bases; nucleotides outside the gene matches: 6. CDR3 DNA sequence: TGTGCCAGCAGAAAAGGGGGCGGGACTGAAGCTTTCTTT. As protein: CASRKGGGTEAFF.

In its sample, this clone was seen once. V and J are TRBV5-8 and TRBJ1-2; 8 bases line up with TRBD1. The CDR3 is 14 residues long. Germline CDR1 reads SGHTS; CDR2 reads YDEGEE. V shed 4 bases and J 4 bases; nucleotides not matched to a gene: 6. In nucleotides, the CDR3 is TGTGCCAGCAGCCGCAGGGGGCTGATCTATGGCTACACCTTC. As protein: CASSRRGLIYGYTF.

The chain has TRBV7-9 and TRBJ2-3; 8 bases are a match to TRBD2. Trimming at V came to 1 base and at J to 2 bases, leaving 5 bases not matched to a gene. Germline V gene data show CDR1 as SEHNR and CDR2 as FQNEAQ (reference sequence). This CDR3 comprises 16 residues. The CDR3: CASSLVGTRNTDTQYF. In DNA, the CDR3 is TGTGCCAGCAGCTTAGTAGGGACTAGGAACACAGATACGCAGTATTTT.

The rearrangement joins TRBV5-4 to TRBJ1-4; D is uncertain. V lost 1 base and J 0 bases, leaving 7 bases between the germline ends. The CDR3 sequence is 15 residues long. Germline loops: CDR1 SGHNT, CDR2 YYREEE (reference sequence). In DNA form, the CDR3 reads TGTGCCAGCAGCTTGAGCGCGGCAACTAATGAAAAACTGTTTTTT. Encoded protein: CASSLSAATNEKLFF. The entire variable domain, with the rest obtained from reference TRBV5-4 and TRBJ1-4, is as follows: ETGVTQSPTHLIKTRGQQVTLRCSSQSGHNTVSWYQQALGQGPQFIFQYYREEENGRGNFPPRFSGLQFPNYSSELNVNALELDDSALYLCASSLSAATNEKLFFGSGTQLSVL.

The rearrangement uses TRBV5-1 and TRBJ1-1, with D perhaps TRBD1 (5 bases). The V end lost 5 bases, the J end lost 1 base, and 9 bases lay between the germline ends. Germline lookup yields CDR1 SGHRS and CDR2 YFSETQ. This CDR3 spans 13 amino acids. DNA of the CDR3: TGCGCCAGCAGAATGGACACGAACACTGAAGCTTTCTTT. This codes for CASRMDTNTEAFF.

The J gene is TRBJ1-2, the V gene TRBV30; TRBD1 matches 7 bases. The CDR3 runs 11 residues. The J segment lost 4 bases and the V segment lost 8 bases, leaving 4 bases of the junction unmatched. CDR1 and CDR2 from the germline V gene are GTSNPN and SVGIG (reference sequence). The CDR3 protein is CAHRGGYGYTF. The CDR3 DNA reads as TGTGCCCACAGGGGTGGCTATGGCTACACCTTC.

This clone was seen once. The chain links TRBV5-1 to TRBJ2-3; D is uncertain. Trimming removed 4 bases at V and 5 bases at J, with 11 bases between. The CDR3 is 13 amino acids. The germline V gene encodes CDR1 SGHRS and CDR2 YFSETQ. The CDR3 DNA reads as TGCGCCAGCAGCCCCTCTCATGGAGATACGCAGTATTTT. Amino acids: CASSPSHGDTQYF.

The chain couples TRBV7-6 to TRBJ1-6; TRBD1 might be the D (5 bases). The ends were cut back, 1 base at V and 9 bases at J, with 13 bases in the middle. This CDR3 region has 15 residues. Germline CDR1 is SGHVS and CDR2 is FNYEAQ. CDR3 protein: CASSLVQGGVSPLHF. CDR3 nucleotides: TGTGCCAGCAGCTTAGTTCAGGGAGGGGTTTCACCCCTCCACTTT.

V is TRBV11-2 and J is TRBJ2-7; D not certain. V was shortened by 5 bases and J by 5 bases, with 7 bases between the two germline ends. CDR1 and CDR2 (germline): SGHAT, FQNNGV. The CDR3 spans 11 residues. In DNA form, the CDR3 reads TGTGCCAGCAGCCCCTGGCACGAGCAGTACTTC. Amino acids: CASSPWHEQYF.

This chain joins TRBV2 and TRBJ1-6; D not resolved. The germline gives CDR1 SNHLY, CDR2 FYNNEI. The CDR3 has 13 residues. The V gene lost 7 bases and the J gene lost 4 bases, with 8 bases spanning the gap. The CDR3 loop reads CASIPQYNSPLHF. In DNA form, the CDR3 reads TGTGCCAGCATTCCGCAGTATAATTCACCCCTCCACTTT.

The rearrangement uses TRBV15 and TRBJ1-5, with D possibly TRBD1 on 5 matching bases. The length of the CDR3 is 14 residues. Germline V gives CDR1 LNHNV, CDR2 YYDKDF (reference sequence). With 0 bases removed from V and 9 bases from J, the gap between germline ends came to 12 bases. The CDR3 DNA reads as TGTGCCACCAGCAGAGATGCCGGGACGCGGCCCCAGCATTTT. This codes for CATSRDAGTRPQHF.

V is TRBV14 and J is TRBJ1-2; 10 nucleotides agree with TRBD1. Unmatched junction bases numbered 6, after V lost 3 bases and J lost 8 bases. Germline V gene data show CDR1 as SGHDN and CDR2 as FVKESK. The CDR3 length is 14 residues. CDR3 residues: CASSHPGQGGGYTF. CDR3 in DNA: TGTGCCAGCAGCCACCCCGGACAGGGGGGCGGCTACACCTTC.

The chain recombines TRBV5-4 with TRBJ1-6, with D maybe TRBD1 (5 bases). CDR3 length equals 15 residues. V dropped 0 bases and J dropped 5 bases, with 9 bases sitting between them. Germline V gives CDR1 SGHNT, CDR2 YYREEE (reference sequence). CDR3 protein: CASSLGTPNNSPLHF. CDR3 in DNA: TGTGCCAGCAGCTTGGGGACACCAAATAATTCACCCCTCCACTTT.